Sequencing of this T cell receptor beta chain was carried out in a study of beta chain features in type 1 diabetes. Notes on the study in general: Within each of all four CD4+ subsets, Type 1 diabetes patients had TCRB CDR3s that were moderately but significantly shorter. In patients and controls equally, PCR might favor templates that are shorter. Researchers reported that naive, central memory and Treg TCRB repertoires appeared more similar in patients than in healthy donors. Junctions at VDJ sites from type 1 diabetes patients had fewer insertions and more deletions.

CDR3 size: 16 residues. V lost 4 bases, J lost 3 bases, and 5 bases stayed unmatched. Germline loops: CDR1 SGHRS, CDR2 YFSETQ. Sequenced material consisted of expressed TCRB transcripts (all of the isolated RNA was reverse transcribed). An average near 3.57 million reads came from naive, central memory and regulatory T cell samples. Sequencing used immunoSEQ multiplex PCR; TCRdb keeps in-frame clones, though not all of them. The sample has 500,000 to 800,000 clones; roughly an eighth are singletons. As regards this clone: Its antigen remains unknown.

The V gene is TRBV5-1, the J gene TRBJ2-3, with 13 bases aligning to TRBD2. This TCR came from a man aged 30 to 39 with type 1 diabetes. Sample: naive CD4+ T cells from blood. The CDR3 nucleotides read TGCGCCAGCAGCATAGGACTAGCGGGGGATACAGATACGCAGTATTTT. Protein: CASSIGLAGDTDTQYF. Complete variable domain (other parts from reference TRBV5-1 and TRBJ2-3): KAGVTQTPRYLIKTRGQQVTLSCSPISGHRSVSWYQQTPGQGLQFLFEYFSETQRNKGNFPGRFSGRQFSNSRSEMNVSTLELGDSALYLCASSIGLAGDTDTQYFGPGTRLTVL.